This record covers a single T cell receptor (beta chain). The CDR3 consists of 13 residues. V dropped 3 bases and J dropped 2 bases, with 8 bases sitting between them. Germline loops: CDR1 SNHLY, CDR2 FYNNEI. Amplification used 60 Vbeta primers and 13 Jbeta primers. Produced via immunoSEQ multiplex PCR; TCRdb's table is partial and in-frame only. Found here are 130,000 to 150,000 clones, roughly 73% of them singletons; the top ten hold around 15%. These data belong to a study of cytomegalovirus exposure and HLA in healthy donors. This clonotype originated in a human donor in good health. The chain recombines TRBV2 with TRBJ2-7; unclear D gene. The specimen was PBMCs. The CDR3 spells CASSERLAYEQYF. Written as DNA, the CDR3 is TGTGCCAGCAGTGAGCGTTTAGCCTACGAGCAGTACTTC. The full variable domain, rest sourced from reference TRBV2 and TRBJ2-7, is EPEVTQTPSHQVTQMGQEVILRCVPISNHLYFYWYRQILGQKVEFLVSFYNNEISEKSEIFDDQFSVERPDGSNFTLKIRSTKLEDSAMYFCASSERLAYEQYFGPGTRLTVT.